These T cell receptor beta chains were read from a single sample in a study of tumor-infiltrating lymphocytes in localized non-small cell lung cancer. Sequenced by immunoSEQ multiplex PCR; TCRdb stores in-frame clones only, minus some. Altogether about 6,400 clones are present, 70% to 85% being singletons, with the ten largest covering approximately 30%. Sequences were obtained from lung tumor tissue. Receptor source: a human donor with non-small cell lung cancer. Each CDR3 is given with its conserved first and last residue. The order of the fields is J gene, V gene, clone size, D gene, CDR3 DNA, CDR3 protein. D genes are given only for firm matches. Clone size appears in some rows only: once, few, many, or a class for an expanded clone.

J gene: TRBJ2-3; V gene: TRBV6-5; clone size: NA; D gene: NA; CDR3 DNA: TGTGCCAGCAGTTACAGGGGGATACAGGGCACAGATACGCAGTATTTT; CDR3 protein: CASSYRGIQGTDTQYF
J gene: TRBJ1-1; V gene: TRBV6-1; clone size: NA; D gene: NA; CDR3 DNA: TGTGCCAGCAGTGAAGGGCCCGCGGGGGTGGGCACTGAAGCTTTCTTT; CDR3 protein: CASSEGPAGVGTEAFF
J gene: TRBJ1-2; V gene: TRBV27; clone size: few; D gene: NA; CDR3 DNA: TGTGCCAGCAGTTGGGGATCGGGCTGGGGCTACACCTTC; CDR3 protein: CASSWGSGWGYTF
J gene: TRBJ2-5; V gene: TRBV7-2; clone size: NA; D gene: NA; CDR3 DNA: TGTGCCAGCAGCTTAGTGGCAGGGATAGGAGAGACCCAGTACTTC; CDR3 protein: CASSLVAGIGETQYF
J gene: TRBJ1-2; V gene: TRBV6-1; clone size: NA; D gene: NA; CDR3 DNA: TGTGCCAGCACCCTTGGCCCCGACAAATTCGGCTACACCTTC; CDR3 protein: CASTLGPDKFGYTF
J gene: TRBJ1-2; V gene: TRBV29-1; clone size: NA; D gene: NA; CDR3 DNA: TGCAGCGTTGAGAGGGTATCCGGCTACACCTTC; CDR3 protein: CSVERVSGYTF
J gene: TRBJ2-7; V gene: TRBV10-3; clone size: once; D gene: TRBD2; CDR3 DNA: TGTGCCATAAGCCGGGGGGAGTCCTACGAGCAGTACTTC; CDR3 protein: CAISRGESYEQYF
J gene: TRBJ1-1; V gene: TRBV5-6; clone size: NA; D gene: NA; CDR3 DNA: TGTGCCAGCAGCTGGGCATCGCACCCTGAAGCTTTCTTT; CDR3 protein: CASSWASHPEAFF
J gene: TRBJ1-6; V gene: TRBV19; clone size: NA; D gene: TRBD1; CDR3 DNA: TGTGCCAGTAGTATAGGCCCAAGGGGACAGACTAATTCACCCCTCCACTTT; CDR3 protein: CASSIGPRGQTNSPLHF
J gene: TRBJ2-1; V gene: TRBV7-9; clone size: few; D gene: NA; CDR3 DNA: TGTGCCAGCAGCTCCCCTGGCAATCTTGAGCAGTTCTTC; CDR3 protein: CASSSPGNLEQFF